This entry concerns a single T cell receptor beta chain. What it binds is unknown. Time point meaning: 4-8 weeks after completion of therapy. This specimen comes from a study of T cell therapy after organ transplantation. The study's findings and limits: Nonresponder repertoires showed strong pretherapy expansions, barely changing post-therapy.

V lost 4 bases to trimming and J lost 0 bases, with 8 bases between them. The CDR3 spans 13 residues. Germline CDR1 and CDR2: SGHDT and YYEEEE. Clones were sequenced by immunoSEQ multiplex PCR, and TCRdb holds only the in-frame ones, with some missing. The data contain 15,000 to 20,000 clones, roughly four fifths of them singletons. The sequencing used CD8+ T cells from blood, collected after autologous CMV-specific T cell therapy. The chain carries TRBV5-6 and TRBJ2-7; D ambiguous. The receptor's source is a human patient who had received a solid organ transplant and had CMV disease. Part of the T cell pool may stem from the graft donor. CDR3 nucleotides: TGTGCCAGCAGCGTGTTAGACTCCTACGAGCAGTACTTC. It translates to CASSVLDSYEQYF.